Sequencing of this T cell receptor (beta chain) was carried out in a study of blood T cell repertoires in COVID-19. Measured with immunoSEQ multiplex PCR; TCRdb has only the in-frame clones, and not every one. This table holds 200,000 to 250,000 clones, about 86% found once. The source of this sequence is a woman aged 45-65 years with acute or convalescent COVID-19. The sequenced material came from peripheral blood.

This chain's CDR3 is CASSYSQGNGELFF. CDR3 coding DNA: TGTGCCAGCAGTTACTCCCAGGGAAACGGGGAGCTGTTTTTT. The rearrangement links TRBV6-5 to TRBJ2-2, with D perhaps TRBD1 (5 bases). CDR1 is MNHEY, CDR2 SVGAGI, per germline. CDR3 length equals 14 residues. V was pared by 0 bases and J by 7 bases, with 9 bases between.